The 14 T cell receptor beta chains given below trace back to one sample, sequenced in a study of cytomegalovirus exposure and HLA in healthy donors. The PCR employed 60 Vbeta primers together with 13 Jbeta primers. Method: immunoSEQ multiplex PCR; TCRdb's copy keeps in-frame clones and lacks some. The repertoire includes some 180,000 clones, about 13% of them detected once, and 7.8% sits in the top ten. Sequencing was carried out using PBMCs. These receptors were taken from a man aged 45-60 years in good health and CMV-seropositive.

This rearrangement joins TRBV6-5 to TRBJ2-1; tentatively, D is TRBD2 (6 bases). The CDR3 totals 16 residues. V was clipped by 2 bases and J by 1 base, with 12 bases between them. Germline V gene data show CDR1 as MNHEY and CDR2 as SVGAGI. The CDR3 is CASSYTWGRSYNEQFF. As DNA, the CDR3 is TGTGCCAGCAGTTACACCTGGGGGAGGTCCTACAATGAGCAGTTCTTC.

This clone was recorded a few times. J is TRBJ2-1 and V is TRBV11-3; TRBD1 matches at 8 bases. CDR1 SGHNT and CDR2 YENEEA come from the germline V gene. CDR3 length: 16 residues. Unmatched junction bases numbered 13, after V lost 5 bases and J lost 7 bases. CDR3 nucleotides: TGTGCCAGCAGCGCGATAGGACAGGGAATCTCGAATGAGCAGTTCTTC. Amino acids: CASSAIGQGISNEQFF.

This clone has a handful of counts. The V gene is TRBV29-1, the J gene TRBJ2-7; 8 bases are a match to TRBD1. The junction had 13 bases not matched to a gene; V was cut back by 8 bases and J by 1 base. The CDR3 has 15 amino acids. Germline assignment: CDR1 SQVTM and CDR2 ANQGSEA. The CDR3, as DNA: TGCAGCACCTGCGAGGGCAGGGGGCTGTCCTACGAGCAGTACTTC. Its translation: CSTCEGRGLSYEQYF.

This chain uses TRBV5-4 with TRBJ2-3; the match to TRBD2 covers 8 bases. The CDR3 length is 15 residues. CDR1 is SGHNT, CDR2 YYREEE, per germline (reference sequence). Losses at the gene ends were 2 bases for V and 1 base for J; bases not matched to a gene: 3. The CDR3 sequence: CASSFRGGGTDTQYF. The CDR3 bases are TGTGCCAGCAGCTTTCGGGGGGGCGGCACAGATACGCAGTATTTT.

This clone has only a few counts. The chain combines TRBV7-8 with TRBJ2-1; unclear D gene. CDR1 SGHVS and CDR2 FQNEAQ come from the germline V gene. This CDR3 contains 15 residues. The germline V and J ends were trimmed by 4 bases and 0 bases, with 10 bases remaining between them. CDR3 amino acids: CASSSPSRSYNEQFF. Here the CDR3 DNA reads TGTGCCAGCAGCTCCCCCTCCCGCTCCTACAATGAGCAGTTCTTC.

This chain links TRBV7-9 with TRBJ2-6; a possible D gene is TRBD1 (6 bases). Germline V lookup: CDR1 SEHNR, CDR2 FQNEAQ (reference sequence). This CDR3 spans 17 amino acids. V dropped 0 bases and J dropped 2 bases, with 11 bases sitting between them. The CDR3 region has the DNA TGTGCCAGCAGCTTAGCACAACAGGGACCTGGGGCCAACGTCCTGACTTTC. Translation gives CASSLAQQGPGANVLTF. The whole variable domain, filled in from reference TRBV7-9 and TRBJ2-6, reads DTGVSQNPRHKITKRGQNVTFRCDPISEHNRLYWYRQTLGQGPEFLTYFQNEAQLEKSRLLSDRFSAERPKGSFSTLEIQRTEQGDSAMYLCASSLAQQGPGANVLTFGAGSRLTVL.

V gene TRBV7-2 combines with J gene TRBJ1-2, with 7 nucleotides matching TRBD1. The CDR3 contains 14 residues. Germline V gene sequence: CDR1 SGHTA, CDR2 FQGNSA. Trimming at V came to 5 bases and at J to 6 bases, leaving 9 bases not matched to a gene. CDR3 sequence: CASSPDRARNGYTF. CDR3 DNA sequence: TGTGCCAGCAGCCCCGACAGGGCGCGGAATGGCTACACCTTC.

V is TRBV30 and J is TRBJ2-7; 9 bases are a match to TRBD1. The length of the CDR3 is 14 residues. V was clipped by 2 bases and J by 1 base; unmatched bases: 3. CDR1 is GTSNPN and CDR2 is SVGIG in the germline V gene (reference sequence). The CDR3 is CAWSTGTGSYEQYF. CDR3 DNA: TGTGCCTGGAGTACCGGGACAGGGTCCTACGAGCAGTACTTC.

This clone appeared a few times. The same CDR3 can be traced to other DNA sequences in this sample. The V and J genes are TRBV5-1 and TRBJ2-5; 8 bases agree with TRBD1. This CDR3 comprises 14 residues. Trimming took 4 bases from V and 1 from J; bases not matched to a gene: 3. CDR1 is SGHRS, CDR2 YFSETQ, per germline. CDR3 sequence (DNA): TGCGCCAGCAGCCCAGGACAGGGCCAAGAGACCCAGTACTTC. Encoded protein: CASSPGQGQETQYF. The full variable domain, in which reference TRBV5-1 and TRBJ2-5 provide the parts outside the CDR3, is KAGVTQTPRYLIKTRGQQVTLSCSPISGHRSVSWYQQTPGQGLQFLFEYFSETQRNKGNFPGRFSGRQFSNSRSEMNVSTLELGDSALYLCASSPGQGQETQYFGPGTRLLVL.

This clone was found a few times. J is TRBJ1-2 and V is TRBV6-4; TRBD1 is a possible D gene (6 bases). Germline assignment: CDR1 MRHNA and CDR2 SNTAGT. This CDR3 is built from 13 residues. Trimming cost V 6 bases and J 6 bases, with 14 bases left between them. The CDR3 region has the DNA TGTGCCAGCAGGGTACAGGGTAGGAATGGCTACACCTTC. Residues: CASRVQGRNGYTF.

This clone was recorded a few times. The chain has TRBV5-4 and TRBJ1-1; D not resolved. V was shortened by 4 bases and J by 0 bases, with 16 bases between the two germline ends. The CDR3 length is 16 residues. CDR1 and CDR2 from the germline V gene are SGHNT and YYREEE (reference sequence). The CDR3, as DNA: TGTGCCAGCAGCCGTTCACCAGGTTCCGTGAACACTGAAGCTTTCTTT. Its protein is CASSRSPGSVNTEAFF.

This sequence joins TRBV5-8 and TRBJ1-1; D gene uncertain. The CDR3 has 14 amino acids. Germline V CDR1 and CDR2: SGHTS, YDEGEE. The V gene lost 7 bases and the J gene lost 0 bases, with 13 bases spanning the gap. The CDR3 nucleotides read TGTGCCAGCCCTTGGGGAGTCATGAACACTGAAGCTTTCTTT. It translates to CASPWGVMNTEAFF.

This clone was detected only a few times. The J gene is TRBJ2-7, the V gene TRBV7-8, with TRBD2 as a possible D gene (6 bases). This CDR3 is 15 amino acids long. The germline CDR1 and CDR2 sequences are SGHVS and FQNEAQ. Between the trimmed V and J ends, which lost 3 bases and 5 bases, there was a span of 17 bases. The CDR3 region is CASSFGGTGIDEQYV. CDR3 DNA: TGTGCCAGCAGCTTCGGAGGGACGGGTATTGACGAGCAGTACGTC.

This clone was recorded a few times. This CDR3 is CASSSTGINEKLFF. For the CDR3, the DNA is TGTGCCAGCAGTTCGACAGGTATTAATGAAAAACTGTTTTTT. The V gene is TRBV28, the J gene TRBJ1-4; a weak D match, TRBD1 (6 bases). Germline CDR1 and CDR2: MDHEN and SYDVKM. V was trimmed by 4 bases and J by 4 bases, leaving 10 bases between them. This CDR3 is 14 amino acids long. The full variable domain, in which reference TRBV28 and TRBJ1-4 provide the parts outside the CDR3, is DVKVTQSSRYLVKRTGEKVFLECVQDMDHENMFWYRQDPGLGLRLIYFSYDVKMKEKGDIPEGYSVSREKKERFSLILESASTNQTSMYLCASSSTGINEKLFFGSGTQLSVL.